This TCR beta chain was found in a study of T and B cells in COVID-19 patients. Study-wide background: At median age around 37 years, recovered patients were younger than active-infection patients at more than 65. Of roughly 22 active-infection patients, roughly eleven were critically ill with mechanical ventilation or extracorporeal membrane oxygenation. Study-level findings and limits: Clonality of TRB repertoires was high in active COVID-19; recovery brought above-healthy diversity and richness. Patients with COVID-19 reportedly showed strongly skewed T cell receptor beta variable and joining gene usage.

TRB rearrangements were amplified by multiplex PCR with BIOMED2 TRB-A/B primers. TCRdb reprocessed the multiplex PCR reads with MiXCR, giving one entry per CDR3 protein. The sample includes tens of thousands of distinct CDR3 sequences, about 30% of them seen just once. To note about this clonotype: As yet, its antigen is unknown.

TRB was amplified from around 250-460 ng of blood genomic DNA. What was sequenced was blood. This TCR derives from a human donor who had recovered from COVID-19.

The CDR3 sequence: CASSIVRGQEAFF. As DNA, the CDR3 is TGTGCCAGTAGTATAGTGCGGGGGCAAGAAGCTTTCTTT. The rearrangement uses TRBV19 and TRBJ1-1; tentative D call: TRBD1 (6 bases). Trimming left V 1 base short and J 8 bases short, with 11 bases between. The germline CDR1 and CDR2 sequences are LNHDA and SQIVND (reference sequence). The CDR3 consists of 13 residues.